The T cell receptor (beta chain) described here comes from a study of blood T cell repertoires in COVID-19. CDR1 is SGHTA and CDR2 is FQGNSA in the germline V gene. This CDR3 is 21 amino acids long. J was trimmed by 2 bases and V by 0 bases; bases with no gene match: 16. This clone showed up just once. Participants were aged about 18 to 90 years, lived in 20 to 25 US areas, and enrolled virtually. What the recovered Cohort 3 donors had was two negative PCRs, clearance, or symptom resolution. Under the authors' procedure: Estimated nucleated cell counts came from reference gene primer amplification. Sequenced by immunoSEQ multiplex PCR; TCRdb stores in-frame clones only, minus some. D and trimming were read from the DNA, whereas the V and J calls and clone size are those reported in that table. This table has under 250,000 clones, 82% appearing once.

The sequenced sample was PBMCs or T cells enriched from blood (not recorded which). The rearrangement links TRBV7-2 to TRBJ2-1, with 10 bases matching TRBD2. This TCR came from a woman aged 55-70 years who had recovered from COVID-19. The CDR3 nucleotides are TGTGCCAGCAGCTTAGCGGGCGAGCTAGCGGGAGAATTCCCTACCTACAATGAGCAGTTCTTC. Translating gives CASSLAGELAGEFPTYNEQFF.